These 14 T cell receptor beta chains were all obtained from the same sample, sequenced in a study of OX40 agonist ivuxolimab in advanced cancers. TCRdb's table, derived via immunoSEQ multiplex PCR, lists solely in-frame clones and lacks some. The sample has some 63,000 clones; over 75% are singletons. The sample was CD4+ or CD8+ T cells sorted from blood, taken in a trial of the OX40 agonist ivuxolimab. The receptors originated from an adult with an advanced solid tumor such as melanoma, head and neck, liver or kidney cancer.

The chain couples TRBV28 to TRBJ1-2; D is perhaps TRBD1 (5 bases). The V end lost 6 bases, the J end lost 1 base, and 15 bases lay between the germline ends. CDR1 is MDHEN and CDR2 is SYDVKM in the germline V gene. The length of the CDR3 is 15 residues. The DNA for the CDR3 is TGTGCCAGCAGAAGTACAGGAAATTTTAACTATGGCTACACCTTC. Amino acids: CASRSTGNFNYGYTF.

The chain employs TRBV5-1 and TRBJ2-3; D is perhaps TRBD1 (5 bases). Germline CDR1 and CDR2: SGHRS and YFSETQ. Trimming took off 0 bases at V and 0 bases at J, with 11 bases between the two ends. The CDR3 runs 16 residues. DNA of the CDR3: TGCGCCAGCAGCTTGGGACACAGGACGAGCACAGATACGCAGTATTTT. It codes for CASSLGHRTSTDTQYF.

The gene calls are TRBV2 and TRBJ2-5, with 11 bases matching TRBD1. Trimming removed 7 bases from V and 4 bases from J; junction bases left unmatched: 8. The germline V gene encodes CDR1 SNHLY and CDR2 FYNNEI. CDR3 length: 15 amino acids. CDR3 loop: CASKVGGTGGETQYF. In nucleotides, the CDR3 is TGTGCCAGCAAAGTGGGGGGGACAGGGGGAGAGACCCAGTACTTC.

This clone was observed once. The rearrangement links TRBV6-1 to TRBJ1-1, with unresolved D. Germline lookup yields CDR1 MNHNS and CDR2 SASEGT. The CDR3 runs 13 residues. The germline V and J ends were trimmed by 5 bases and 0 bases, with 7 bases remaining between them. The CDR3: CASSRAMNTEAFF. In DNA, the CDR3 is TGTGCCAGCAGTAGAGCCATGAACACTGAAGCTTTCTTT.

With regard to this clone: The same CDR3 can be traced to other DNA sequences in this sample. The V gene is TRBV7-3, the J gene TRBJ2-5; possible D gene TRBD1, 6 bases. From germline, CDR1 is SGHTA and CDR2 FQGTGA. The CDR3 runs to 13 residues. V lost 6 bases and J 4 bases, leaving 12 bases between the germline ends. This CDR3 is CASSVGGPETQYF. CDR3 DNA sequence: TGTGCCAGCAGTGTAGGGGGTCCAGAGACCCAGTACTTC.

A single count supports this clone. The gene calls are TRBV11-2 and TRBJ2-7, with D maybe TRBD2 (6 bases). This CDR3 is 14 amino acids long. Germline CDR1 SGHAT, CDR2 FQNNGV. The ends were cut back, 5 bases at V and 3 bases at J, with 14 bases in the middle. As DNA, the CDR3 is TGTGCCAGCAGCCCCTTTGGGGGACTCTACGAGCAGTACTTC. As protein: CASSPFGGLYEQYF.

V gene TRBV12-5 combines with J gene TRBJ2-1, with 7 bases fitting TRBD2. Germline V gene sequence: CDR1 LGHNT, CDR2 FRNRAP. The CDR3 runs 14 residues. Trimming removed 1 base from V and 8 bases from J; junction bases left unmatched: 5. This chain's CDR3 is CASGLGLAVDEQFF. As DNA, the CDR3 is TGTGCTAGTGGTTTGGGGCTAGCGGTCGATGAGCAGTTCTTC.

The chain employs TRBV2 and TRBJ1-3; unclear D gene. The CDR3 loop spans 15 amino acids. Germline CDR1 is SNHLY and CDR2 is FYNNEI. The ends were cut back, 5 bases at V and 0 bases at J, with 11 bases in the middle. CDR3 in DNA: TGTGCCAGCAGTATCGACCGGAGCTCTGGAAACACCATATATTTT. This sequence encodes CASSIDRSSGNTIYF. Based on the CDR3 plus reference TRBV2 and TRBJ1-3, the full variable domain is EPEVTQTPSHQVTQMGQEVILRCVPISNHLYFYWYRQILGQKVEFLVSFYNNEISEKSEIFDDQFSVERPDGSNFTLKIRSTKLEDSAMYFCASSIDRSSGNTIYFGEGSWLTVV.

The chain combines TRBV6-6 with TRBJ2-1; D is tentatively TRBD1 or TRBD2 (6 bases each). Trimming removed 4 bases at V and 10 bases at J, with 11 bases between. There are 12 residues in the CDR3. Germline CDR1 MNHNY, CDR2 SVGAGI (reference sequence). In nucleotides, the CDR3 is TGTGCCAGCAGTTTCGGGGGCAAGGAGCAGTTCTTC. This gives the protein CASSFGGKEQFF.

J is TRBJ2-5 and V is TRBV5-6; D is possibly TRBD2 (5 bases). Germline-derived CDR1 and CDR2 are SGHDT and YYEEEE. V lost 0 bases, J lost 5 bases, and 14 bases lay in between. This CDR3 spans 15 amino acids. CDR3 residues: CASSLGPPGKETQYF. The CDR3 DNA sequence: TGTGCCAGCAGCTTGGGACCTCCGGGGAAGGAGACCCAGTACTTC.

The J gene is TRBJ2-1, the V gene TRBV2; 7 nucleotides line up with TRBD2. J gave up 4 bases and V 8 bases, and 8 bases lay outside the gene matches. This CDR3 spans 14 amino acids. CDR1 is SNHLY, CDR2 FYNNEI, per germline. The CDR3 spells CASQTGGVYNEQFF. The CDR3 coding sequence is TGTGCCAGCCAAACGGGAGGCGTGTACAATGAGCAGTTCTTC.

The chain couples TRBV6-5 to TRBJ1-4; a weak D match, TRBD1 (6 bases). V was clipped by 0 bases and J by 7 bases, with 12 bases between them. Germline-derived CDR1 and CDR2 are MNHEY and SVGAGI. The CDR3 has 15 residues. CDR3 in DNA: TGTGCCAGCAGTTACTCCAACAGGGTTGGTGAAAAACTGTTTTTT. Translation: CASSYSNRVGEKLFF.

V usage is TRBV2 and J usage is TRBJ2-4; tentatively, D is TRBD2 (5 bases). CDR1 is SNHLY and CDR2 is FYNNEI in the germline V gene. The V and J ends lost 1 base and 0 bases respectively, with 13 bases between them. This CDR3 has 17 residues. This chain's CDR3 is CASSEGPAGIAKNIQYF. In nucleotides, the CDR3 is TGTGCCAGCAGTGAAGGCCCAGCCGGGATAGCCAAAAACATTCAGTACTTC.

The genes are TRBV6-5 and TRBJ2-7; the D gene is possibly TRBD1 (5 bases). From germline, CDR1 is MNHEY and CDR2 SVGAGI. Trimming pared 2 bases from V and 3 bases from J, leaving 11 bases between. The CDR3 is 14 amino acids. CDR3 amino acids: CASSYIGRVYEQYF. CDR3 bases: TGTGCCAGCAGTTACATAGGCAGGGTCTACGAGCAGTACTTC.